This TCR beta chain was documented in a study of blood T cells in healthy people across ages. The authors ran a second PCR of roughly 6 to 12 cycles using a sample-barcoded 5' primer and a J-beta primer mix. Each CDR3 protein is one row after TCRdb ran MiXCR on the 5' RACE reads. The sample shows hundreds of thousands of distinct CDR3 sequences, roughly 25% of them seen only once. Researchers collected about 9.7 milliliters of peripheral blood from every single donor. The length of the CDR3 is 13 residues. CDR1 is SGHKS, CDR2 YYEKEE, per germline (reference sequence). V was shortened by 0 bases and J by 9 bases, with 7 bases between the two germline ends. A further study also used this sample, focusing on T cells of mothers and their children. That paper states: Related mother-child pairs showed slightly higher but non-significant overlap than unrelated pairs.

The source is a boy aged 5-17 years in good health. The chain has TRBV5-5 and TRBJ1-6; D is unresolved. The sequenced sample was blood. This chain's CDR3 is CASSLAPSSPLHF. CDR3 coding DNA: TGTGCCAGCAGCTTGGCCCCTAGTTCACCCCTCCACTTT.